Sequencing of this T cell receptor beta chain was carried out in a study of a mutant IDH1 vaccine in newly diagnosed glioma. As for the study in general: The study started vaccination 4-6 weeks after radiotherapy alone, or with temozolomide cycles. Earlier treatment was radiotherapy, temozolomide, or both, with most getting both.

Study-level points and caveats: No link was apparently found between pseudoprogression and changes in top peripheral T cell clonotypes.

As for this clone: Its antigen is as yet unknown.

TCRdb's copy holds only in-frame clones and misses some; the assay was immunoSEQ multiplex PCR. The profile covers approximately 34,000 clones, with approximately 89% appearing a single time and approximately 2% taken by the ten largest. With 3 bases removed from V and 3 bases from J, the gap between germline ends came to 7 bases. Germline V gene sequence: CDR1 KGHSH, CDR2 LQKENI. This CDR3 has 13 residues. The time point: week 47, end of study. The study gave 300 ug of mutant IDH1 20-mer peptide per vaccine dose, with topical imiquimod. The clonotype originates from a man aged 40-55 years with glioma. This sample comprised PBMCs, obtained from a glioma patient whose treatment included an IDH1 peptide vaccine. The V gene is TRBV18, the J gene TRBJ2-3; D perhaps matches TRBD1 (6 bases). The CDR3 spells CASSPGQTDTQYF. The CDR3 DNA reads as TGTGCCAGCTCACCTGGACAGACAGATACGCAGTATTTT. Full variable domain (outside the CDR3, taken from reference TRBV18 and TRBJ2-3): NAGVMQNPRHLVRRRGQEARLRCSPMKGHSHVYWYRQLPEEGLKFMVYLQKENIIDESGMPKERFSAEFPKEGPSILRIQQVVRGDSAAYFCASSPGQTDTQYFGPGTRLTVL.